The 31 T cell receptor beta chains listed next were all sequenced from one sample in a study of graft-versus-host responses after intestinal transplantation. Responders that carried the CFSE label, about 200,000 of them, were plated with about 200,000 irradiated, violet-dye-labeled stimulator cells. TCRdb's copy holds only in-frame clones and misses some; the assay was immunoSEQ multiplex PCR. Among some 13,000 clones listed, more than 30% were seen once. This specimen was alloreactive CD8+ T cells from a mixed lymphocyte reaction culture, taken before intestinal transplant. Subset in this sample: CFSE-low proliferating T cells sorted from approximately 6-day pre-transplant mixed lymphocyte reaction (GvH or HvG direction). The receptor source for this set is a human patient who received an intestinal transplant.

The chain combines TRBV5-5 with TRBJ2-7, with D perhaps matching TRBD1 (6 bases). Germline V CDR1 and CDR2: SGHKS, YYEKEE (reference sequence). This CDR3 spans 14 amino acids. V was clipped by 0 bases and J by 4 bases, with 11 bases between them. Here the CDR3 reads CASSLGVGGYEQYF. The CDR3 bases are TGTGCCAGCAGCTTGGGAGTAGGGGGTTACGAGCAGTACTTC.

This clone was found a few times. This rearrangement joins TRBV2 to TRBJ1-5; D remains unclear. V was shortened by 3 bases and J by 7 bases, with 10 bases between the two germline ends. The CDR3 extends over 13 amino acids. The V gene's germline CDR1 is SNHLY and CDR2 FYNNEI. CDR3 sequence: CASSDRPLQPQHF. The CDR3 nucleotides are TGTGCCAGCAGTGACAGGCCCCTGCAGCCCCAGCATTTT.

The sample holds a few counts of this clone. The rearrangement links TRBV4-2 to TRBJ1-4, with 9 positions matching TRBD1. The J segment lost 7 bases and the V segment lost 4 bases, leaving 13 bases of the junction unmatched. CDR1 LGHNA and CDR2 YNFKEQ come from the germline V gene. This CDR3 contains 17 residues. The CDR3 loop reads CASSLGAPDRGPEKLFF. CDR3 in DNA: TGTGCCAGCAGCCTGGGGGCACCGGACAGGGGACCTGAAAAACTGTTTTTT.

About this clone: A much larger clone lies a single base off, so this may be a read error. The genes are TRBV7-6 and TRBJ2-7; 11 bases match TRBD1. There are 14 residues in the CDR3. Trimming took 5 bases from V and 3 from J; bases not matched to a gene: 3. Germline CDR1 is SGHVS and CDR2 is FNYEAQ. CDR3 bases: TGTGCCAGCAGCATCGGGACAGGGGGCTACGAGCAGTACTTC. It specifies CASSIGTGGYEQYF.

This clone is termed medium-sized. This sample includes further DNA sequences coding for the same CDR3. The rearrangement links TRBV6-1 to TRBJ2-7, with D uncertain. CDR3 length: 13 residues. The germline CDR1 and CDR2 sequences are MNHNS and SASEGT. Trimming removed 6 bases from V and 2 bases from J, with 11 bases in between. This CDR3 reads CASSPRQPYEQYF. Written as DNA, the CDR3 is TGTGCCAGCAGCCCCAGGCAGCCCTACGAGCAGTACTTC.

The chain joins TRBV4-1 to TRBJ2-7, with 7 nucleotides matching TRBD1. The length of the CDR3 is 15 residues. CDR1 MGHRA and CDR2 YSYEKL come from the germline V gene. V lost 2 bases to trimming and J lost 3 bases; unmatched junction nucleotides: 7. The CDR3 DNA reads TGCGCCAGCAGCCAATCTGACAGGGTTAACTACGAGCAGTACTTC. This encodes CASSQSDRVNYEQYF.

The chain joins TRBV7-9 to TRBJ2-3; tentatively, D is TRBD1 (6 bases). In germline, CDR1 is SEHNR, CDR2 FQNEAQ (reference sequence). V dropped 5 bases and J dropped 5 bases, with 23 bases sitting between them. The CDR3 consists of 17 residues. CDR3 coding DNA: TGTGCCAGCAGCCCTCTTCCCGGGACACCAGAAGGAGATACGCAGTATTTT. Its translation: CASSPLPGTPEGDTQYF.

The chain uses TRBV7-9 and TRBJ2-2; 7 nucleotides agree with TRBD1. The CDR3 is made up of 17 amino acids. After removal of 1 base from V and 5 bases from J, the junction contained 10 bases not matched to a gene. Per germline, CDR1 SEHNR and CDR2 FQNEAQ (reference sequence). As DNA, the CDR3 is TGTGCCAGCAGCTTAGAGGTGTGGGACAGAAATACCGGGGAGCTGTTTTTT. Its protein product is CASSLEVWDRNTGELFF. Full variable domain (outside the CDR3, taken from reference TRBV7-9 and TRBJ2-2): DTGVSQNPRHKITKRGQNVTFRCDPISEHNRLYWYRQTLGQGPEFLTYFQNEAQLEKSRLLSDRFSAERPKGSFSTLEIQRTEQGDSAMYLCASSLEVWDRNTGELFFGEGSRLTVL.

The genes are TRBV5-5 and TRBJ1-2; D is uncertain. There are 14 residues in the CDR3. Deletions cut 3 bases from V and 5 bases from J, with 14 bases between. Germline V lookup: CDR1 SGHKS, CDR2 YYEKEE (reference sequence). The CDR3 coding sequence is TGTGCCAGCAGCTGGGTAGCGGGAGAATATGGCTACACCTTC. It translates to CASSWVAGEYGYTF.

This clone has a handful of counts. The gene calls are TRBV27 and TRBJ2-3; D may be TRBD1 (5 bases). This CDR3 is 11 amino acids long. Germline V gene lookup returns CDR1 MNHEY and CDR2 SMNVEV (reference sequence). The ends were cut back, 5 bases at V and 5 bases at J, with 5 bases in the middle. The CDR3 protein is CASSRGDTQYF. DNA for the CDR3: TGTGCCAGCAGTAGGGGAGATACGCAGTATTTT.

The rearrangement links TRBV9 to TRBJ2-2; D is undetermined. Germline V lookup: CDR1 SGDLS, CDR2 YYNGEE. CDR3 length: 12 amino acids. Trimming left V 1 base short and J 9 bases short, with 7 bases between. CDR3: CASSVNPWELFF. CDR3 nucleotide sequence: TGTGCCAGCAGCGTAAATCCGTGGGAGCTGTTTTTT.

This clone was seen a handful of times. The chain links TRBV6-6 to TRBJ1-2, with TRBD1 matching 9 bases. The germline V gene has CDR1 MNHNY and CDR2 SVGAGI (reference sequence). Trimming at V came to 2 bases and at J to 7 bases, leaving 2 bases not matched to a gene. CDR3 length equals 13 residues. CDR3 loop: CASSYGTGSGYTF. The CDR3, as DNA: TGTGCCAGCAGTTACGGGACAGGGAGTGGCTACACCTTC.

This clone was detected only a few times. The gene calls are TRBV7-3 and TRBJ2-7; D is possibly TRBD1 (6 bases). Germline V lookup: CDR1 SGHTA, CDR2 FQGTGA. V lost 2 bases to trimming and J lost 7 bases, with 12 bases between them. This CDR3 spans 13 amino acids. CDR3 sequence reads: CASSLAGAEEQYF. CDR3 nucleotide sequence: TGTGCCAGCAGCTTAGCAGGGGCAGAGGAGCAGTACTTC.

In its sample, this clone was seen a few times. The J gene is TRBJ2-3, the V gene TRBV7-6; D is possibly TRBD1 (6 bases). V was cut by 7 bases and J by 9 bases, with 23 bases left in between. The CDR3 contains 15 residues. CDR1 is SGHVS and CDR2 is FNYEAQ in the germline V gene. DNA for the CDR3: TGTGCCAGCACCCATGAGGGGGAGAATCTCGGAACGCAGTATTTT. It is translated as CASTHEGENLGTQYF. The whole variable domain, remainder taken from reference TRBV7-6 and TRBJ2-3, is GAGVSQSPRYKVTKRGQDVALRCDPISGHVSLYWYRQALGQGPEFLTYFNYEAQQDKSGLPNDRFSAERPEGSISTLTIQRTEQRDSAMYRCASTHEGENLGTQYFGPGTRLTVL.

For this clone: This specimen includes other DNA sequences encoding the same CDR3. The chain joins TRBV27 to TRBJ2-7, with TRBD2 identical over 7 bases. The CDR3 runs to 14 residues. Germline-derived CDR1 and CDR2 are MNHEY and SMNVEV (reference sequence). Trimming cost V 3 bases and J 0 bases; bases outside gene matches: 2. CDR3 amino acids: CASSFGGSSYEQYF. DNA for the CDR3: TGTGCCAGCAGTTTTGGCGGGAGCTCCTACGAGCAGTACTTC.

J is TRBJ2-7 and V is TRBV6-6, with 7 bases fitting TRBD2. With 6 bases clipped from V and 4 bases from J, the junction kept 6 bases outside the gene matches. The germline gives CDR1 MNHNY, CDR2 SVGAGI (reference sequence). This CDR3 contains 13 residues. The CDR3 is CASRKRGEYEQYF. The CDR3 DNA reads as TGTGCCAGCAGGAAGCGGGGAGAGTACGAGCAGTACTTC.

The chain is built from TRBV6-5 and TRBJ1-1; 8 bases are shared with TRBD1. CDR1 and CDR2 from the germline V gene are MNHEY and SVGAGI. After removal of 4 bases from V and 7 bases from J, the junction contained 8 bases not matched to a gene. This CDR3 has 14 amino acids. The CDR3 protein is CASSFQTGAVEAFF. The CDR3 bases are TGTGCCAGCAGTTTTCAGACAGGGGCCGTTGAAGCTTTCTTT.

The chain joins TRBV28 to TRBJ2-2, with a possible D match to TRBD2 (5 bases). The germline V gene encodes CDR1 MDHEN and CDR2 SYDVKM. V dropped 4 bases and J dropped 2 bases, with 11 bases sitting between them. The CDR3 is 15 residues long. CDR3 in DNA: TGTGCCAGCAGTTCCCTAGCCGATAACACCGGGGAGCTGTTTTTT. Its translation: CASSSLADNTGELFF.

This chain uses TRBV9 with TRBJ2-5, with TRBD2 matching over 11 bases. The CDR3 length is 15 residues. In germline, CDR1 is SGDLS, CDR2 YYNGEE. Germline trimming cut 2 bases from V and 2 bases from J; bases unmatched to any gene: 2. As DNA, the CDR3 is TGTGCCAGCAGCGTGGGACTAGCGGTTCAAGAGACCCAGTACTTC. As protein: CASSVGLAVQETQYF.

The chain uses TRBV7-9 and TRBJ1-1; no firm D call. This CDR3 is 13 amino acids long. The V and J ends lost 4 bases and 4 bases respectively, with 10 bases between them. CDR1 SEHNR and CDR2 FQNEAQ come from the germline V gene (reference sequence). The CDR3 sequence is CASSYPSGTEAFF. As DNA, the CDR3 is TGTGCCAGCAGCTACCCCAGTGGCACTGAAGCTTTCTTT. Full variable domain (remainder filled in from reference TRBV7-9 and TRBJ1-1): DTGVSQNPRHKITKRGQNVTFRCDPISEHNRLYWYRQTLGQGPEFLTYFQNEAQLEKSRLLSDRFSAERPKGSFSTLEIQRTEQGDSAMYLCASSYPSGTEAFFGQGTRLTVV.

This clone showed up just a few times. The chain couples TRBV5-6 to TRBJ1-2; maybe TRBD1 (5 bases). Germline lookup yields CDR1 SGHDT and CDR2 YYEEEE. Trimming removed 4 bases at V and 0 bases at J, with 16 bases between. The CDR3 is 16 amino acids. CDR3 protein: CASSEYPGQANYGYTF. CDR3 DNA: TGTGCCAGCAGCGAGTACCCAGGGCAAGCTAACTATGGCTACACCTTC.

DNA of the CDR3: TGCGCCAGCAGCCAAGTGGAGTATGGGTCTTACGAGCAGTACTTC. Its translation: CASSQVEYGSYEQYF. V is TRBV4-3 and J is TRBJ2-7, with no clear D. V shed 1 base and J shed 4 bases, with 14 bases lying between them. The CDR3 consists of 15 residues. CDR1 is LGHNA, CDR2 YSLEER, per germline.

J is TRBJ2-1 and V is TRBV27; no clear D. The CDR3 is 17 residues long. Trimming removed 2 bases from V and 0 bases from J, with 14 bases in between. Per the germline V gene, CDR1 is MNHEY and CDR2 is SMNVEV (reference sequence). CDR3 sequence (DNA): TGTGCCAGCAGTTTAGGTGCGGCTGGATACTCCTACAATGAGCAGTTCTTC. This codes for CASSLGAAGYSYNEQFF.

This clone was detected only a few times. The V and J genes are TRBV30 and TRBJ1-3; no clear D gene. CDR1 is GTSNPN, CDR2 SVGIG, per germline (reference sequence). The CDR3 length is 13 residues. V lost 0 bases, J lost 2 bases, and 5 bases lay in between. The CDR3 spells CAWSVYTGNTIYF. The CDR3 region has the DNA TGTGCCTGGAGTGTTTACACTGGAAACACCATATATTTT.

This clone has a handful of counts. The chain combines TRBV6-4 with TRBJ2-7; TRBD1 is a possible D gene (6 bases). This CDR3 spans 13 amino acids. V lost 8 bases and J lost 2, with 13 bases in between. The germline V gene has CDR1 MRHNA and CDR2 SNTAGT. The CDR3, as DNA: TGTGCCAGCGTATCCAGGGGTCCCTACGAGCAGTACTTC. Encoded protein: CASVSRGPYEQYF.

The chain carries TRBV4-1 and TRBJ1-2; tentatively, D is TRBD1 (6 bases). Germline values: CDR1 MGHRA, CDR2 YSYEKL. V shed 1 base and J shed 4 bases, with 22 bases lying between them. This CDR3 is built from 18 residues. In nucleotides, the CDR3 is TGCGCCAGCAGCCAAGTCCCGGCGGGGGGCTGGAATAGCTATGGCTACACCTTC. Amino acid sequence: CASSQVPAGGWNSYGYTF.

The CDR3 DNA reads as TGTGCCAGCGGGCCAGGGGGCGCGACTTACGAGCAGTACTTC. Encoded protein: CASGPGGATYEQYF. This sequence joins TRBV9 and TRBJ2-7, with 8 bases lining up with TRBD1. This CDR3 has 14 residues. V gave up 7 bases and J gave up 4 bases; unmatched junction bases: 10. CDR1 and CDR2 (germline): SGDLS, YYNGEE.

The V call is TRBV6-1, the J call TRBJ1-1, with D perhaps TRBD1 (6 bases). This CDR3 has 17 amino acids. CDR1 is MNHNS, CDR2 SASEGT, per germline. Trimming removed 1 base at V and 4 bases at J, with 19 bases between. The CDR3, as DNA: TGTGCCAGCAGTGAAGATATCGGGCCGGGGGGCGTCACTGAAGCTTTCTTT. Its protein is CASSEDIGPGGVTEAFF.

Judged by abundance, this clone is medium-sized. The chain couples TRBV4-3 to TRBJ1-5; D unclear. This CDR3 has 13 residues. Germline V gives CDR1 LGHNA, CDR2 YSLEER. V shed 4 bases and J shed 6 bases, with 10 bases lying between them. The CDR3 coding sequence is TGCGCCAGCAGCCTATATCGCAGTCAGCCCCAGCATTTT. Protein: CASSLYRSQPQHF.

This clone has just a few counts. The chain employs TRBV29-1 and TRBJ1-1; weak D call: TRBD1 (6 bases). This CDR3 comprises 11 residues. Germline V CDR1 and CDR2: SQVTM, ANQGSEA. V lost 7 bases to trimming and J lost 4 bases, with 10 bases between them. CDR3 sequence: CSAEGGTEAFF. CDR3 nucleotides: TGCAGCGCCGAAGGGGGCACTGAAGCTTTCTTT.

This clone was seen a handful of times. The chain joins TRBV4-3 to TRBJ1-5, with 7 bases matching TRBD1. Germline CDR1 LGHNA, CDR2 YSLEER. V lost 2 bases, J lost 6 bases, and 7 bases stayed unmatched. The CDR3 runs 15 residues. CDR3 protein: CASSQTTGFGQPQHF. The CDR3 nucleotides read TGCGCCAGCAGCCAAACGACAGGGTTCGGTCAGCCCCAGCATTTT.